This is a list of T cell receptor beta chains from one sample in a study of shared clonotypes between healthy human individuals. Assay used: immunoSEQ multiplex PCR; TCRdb lists only in-frame clones, some missing. The sample has millions of clones, approximately 94% seen once. The sequencing input was naive CD8+ T cells sorted from blood. The source of these receptors is a man aged 18 to 30 in good health. Each CDR3 is given with its conserved first and last residue. D genes are given only for firm matches. Size is omitted from some rows. Given values are once, few, many or a class for expanded clones.

size	V	J	D	CDR3	DNA
NA	TRBV13	TRBJ2-1	TRBD2	CASSPGLVGGNEQFF	TGTGCCAGCAGCCCGGGACTAGTGGGGGGCAATGAGCAGTTCTTC
NA	TRBV12-5	TRBJ1-2	NA	CASGLVGLGTEGHDRSGYTF	TGTGCTAGTGGTTTGGTAGGGCTTGGTACGGAAGGGCACGACCGGAGTGGCTACACCTTC
NA	TRBV21-1	TRBJ2-7	NA	CASSKGQVLREQYF	TGTGCCAGCAGCAAAGGACAGGTCCTACGCGAGCAGTACTTC
NA	TRBV13	TRBJ2-2	NA	CASSLGFGELFF	TGTGCCAGCAGCTTAGGGTTCGGGGAGCTGTTTTTT
NA	TRBV4-1	TRBJ2-2	NA	CASSQVRAGELFF	TGCGCCAGCAGCCAAGTACGAGCCGGGGAGCTGTTTTTT
NA	TRBV6-4	TRBJ1-5	NA	CASSDPSPGGHNQPQHF	TGTGCCAGCAGTGACCCATCGCCCGGGGGCCACAATCAGCCCCAGCATTTT
NA	TRBV10-2	TRBJ2-7	TRBD2	CANSAGGSYEQYF	TGCGCCAACTCGGCCGGCGGGAGCTACGAGCAGTACTTC
NA	TRBV5-1	TRBJ2-7	NA	CASSPPSYEQYF	TGCGCCAGCAGCCCCCCCTCCTACGAGCAGTACTTC
NA	TRBV6-5	TRBJ2-7	NA	CASSYSEGKERYF	TGTGCCAGCAGTTACTCTGAGGGTAAGGAGCGGTACTTC
once	TRBV28	TRBJ1-5	TRBD1	CASSPFPQGVQPQHF	TGTGCCAGCAGTCCCTTTCCACAGGGGGTTCAGCCCCAGCATTTT
NA	TRBV28	TRBJ1-5	NA	CASSFRGTVNQPQHF	TGTGCCAGCAGTTTTAGGGGTACGGTCAATCAGCCCCAGCATTTT
NA	TRBV7-8	TRBJ2-7	NA	CASSSSSYEQYF	TGTGCCAGCAGCTCCTCCTCCTACGAGCAGTACTTC
once	TRBV6-5	TRBJ1-1	NA	CASSPSTEGTEAFF	TGTGCCAGCAGTCCCTCCACCGAGGGCACTGAAGCTTTCTTT
NA	TRBV10-3	TRBJ2-7	TRBD2	CAISGGGRAEVTYEQYF	TGTGCCATCAGTGGTGGGGGGAGGGCCGAAGTTACCTACGAGCAGTACTTC
NA	TRBV9	TRBJ2-5	NA	CASSALGGETQYF	TGTGCCAGCAGCGCATTGGGGGGAGAGACCCAGTACTTC
NA	TRBV27	TRBJ1-5	NA	CASSLNRGNQPQHF	TGTGCCAGCAGTTTAAACAGGGGCAATCAGCCCCAGCATTTT
NA	TRBV4-3	TRBJ2-2	NA	CASSHGTPSPNTGELFF	TGCGCCAGCAGCCACGGGACACCGAGTCCTAACACCGGGGAGCTGTTTTTT
NA	TRBV7-8	TRBJ2-7	NA	CASSLVGKGYEQYF	TGTGCCAGCAGCTTAGTGGGGAAGGGGTACGAGCAGTACTTC
NA	TRBV13	TRBJ2-7	NA	CASSLGATAYEQYF	TGTGCCAGCAGCTTGGGGGCGACAGCCTACGAGCAGTACTTC
NA	TRBV5-6	TRBJ1-1	NA	CAYMGGTNTEAFF	TGTGCCTACATGGGGGGGACGAACACTGAAGCTTTCTTT
NA	TRBV27	TRBJ2-2	TRBD2	CASSLSLAGGLGELFF	TGTGCCAGCAGTTTGTCACTAGCGGGGGGACTCGGGGAGCTGTTTTTT
NA	TRBV30	TRBJ1-2	NA	CAWSGTEETF	TGTGCCTGGAGTGGGACCGAAGAGACCTTC
NA	TRBV6-1	TRBJ1-1	NA	CASTFGVNTEAFF	TGTGCCAGCACGTTCGGAGTGAACACTGAAGCTTTCTTT
NA	TRBV4-1	TRBJ2-1	TRBD2	CASSQGGLAGGSEQFF	TGCGCCAGCAGCCAGGGCGGTCTAGCGGGAGGCTCCGAGCAGTTCTTC
NA	TRBV10-3	TRBJ2-1	NA	CAISDLSGNEQFF	TGTGCCATCAGTGACCTTAGCGGAAATGAGCAGTTCTTC
NA	TRBV6-6	TRBJ2-7	NA	CASSPKREHMTYEQYF	TGTGCCAGCAGCCCCAAGAGAGAACATATGACCTACGAGCAGTACTTC
NA	TRBV27	TRBJ2-1	NA	CASSPLSGSSYNEQFF	TGTGCCAGCAGCCCCCTGAGCGGGTCCTCCTACAATGAGCAGTTCTTC
NA	TRBV5-6	TRBJ2-7	TRBD1	CASKEGDRAYEQYF	TGTGCCAGCAAAGAGGGTGACAGGGCCTACGAGCAGTACTTC
NA	TRBV6-6	TRBJ2-5	TRBD1	CASSYSDRRETQYF	TGTGCCAGCAGTTATTCGGACAGGCGGGAGACCCAGTACTTC